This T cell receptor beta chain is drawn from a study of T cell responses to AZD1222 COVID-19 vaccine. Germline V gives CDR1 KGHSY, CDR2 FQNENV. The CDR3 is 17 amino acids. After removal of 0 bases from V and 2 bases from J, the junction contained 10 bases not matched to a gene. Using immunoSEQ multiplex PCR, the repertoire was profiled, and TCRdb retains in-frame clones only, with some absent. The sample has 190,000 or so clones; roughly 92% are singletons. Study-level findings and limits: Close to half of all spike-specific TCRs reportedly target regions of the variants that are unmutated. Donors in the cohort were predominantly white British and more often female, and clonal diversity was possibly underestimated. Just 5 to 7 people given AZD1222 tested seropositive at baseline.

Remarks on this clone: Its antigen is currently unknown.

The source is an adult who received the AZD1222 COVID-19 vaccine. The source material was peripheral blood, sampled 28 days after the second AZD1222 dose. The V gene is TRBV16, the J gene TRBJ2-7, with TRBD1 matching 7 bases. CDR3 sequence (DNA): TGTGCCAGCAGCCAATCGGCACAGGGGTCTGGACCCTACGAGCAGTACTTC. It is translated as CASSQSAQGSGPYEQYF.